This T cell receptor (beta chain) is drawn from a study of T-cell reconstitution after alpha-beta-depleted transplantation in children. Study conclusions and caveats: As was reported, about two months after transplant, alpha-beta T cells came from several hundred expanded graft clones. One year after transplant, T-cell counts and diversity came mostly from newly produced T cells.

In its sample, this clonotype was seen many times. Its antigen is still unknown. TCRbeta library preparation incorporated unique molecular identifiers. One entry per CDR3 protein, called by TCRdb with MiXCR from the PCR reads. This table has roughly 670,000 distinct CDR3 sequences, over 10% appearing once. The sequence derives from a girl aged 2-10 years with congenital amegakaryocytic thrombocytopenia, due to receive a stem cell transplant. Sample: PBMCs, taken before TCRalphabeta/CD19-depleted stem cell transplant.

Written as DNA, the CDR3 is TGCGCCAGCAGCGCGCACCGATCCAATGAGCAGTTCTTC. This codes for CASSAHRSNEQFF. The V gene is TRBV4-1, the J gene TRBJ2-1; unclear D gene. V lost 5 bases to trimming and J lost 6 bases, with 11 bases between them. The V gene's germline CDR1 is MGHRA and CDR2 YSYEKL. The CDR3 is 13 residues long.